A selection of T cell receptor beta chains follows, all from one sample in a study of human T cells and chemical hapten exposure. TCRdb passed the RACE reads through MiXCR, listing each CDR3 protein once. The sample lists around 120,000 distinct CDR3 sequences; roughly 13% were seen once. Sequenced here: whole blood, sampled in connection with sensitization to the hapten diphenylcyclopropenone (DPC). These receptors were collected from a man aged 18 to 29 with alopecia areata. Some clones in this sample may be carry-over from other donors' samples. Both conserved end residues are part of each CDR3. The order of the fields is CDR3 DNA, CDR3 protein, V gene, J gene, clone size, D gene. D genes are given only for firm matches. A clone size is listed for some rows: how often the clone was seen (once, few, many), or a class if it is expanded.

cdr3_nt: TGTGCCAGCACCGTTTACGGACAGGGACGGGGTGAAAAACTGTTTTTT
cdr3_aa: CASTVYGQGRGEKLFF
v_call: TRBV11-2
j_call: TRBJ1-4
clone_size: many
d_call: TRBD1

cdr3_nt: TGTGCCAGCAGTTACGACCAAACGGGGGTTACTCTCTACGAGCAGTACTTC
cdr3_aa: CASSYDQTGVTLYEQYF
v_call: TRBV6-2/TRBV6-3
j_call: TRBJ2-7
clone_size: many
d_call: .

cdr3_nt: TGTGCCAGCAGGGACCTTACAGGGGGCCTCCTCGTAGGCTACACCTTC
cdr3_aa: CASRDLTGGLLVGYTF
v_call: TRBV7-8
j_call: TRBJ1-2
clone_size: .
d_call: TRBD1

cdr3_nt: TGTGCCAGCCTACCGGGAGCCAGGAACACCGGGGAGCTGTTTTTT
cdr3_aa: CASLPGARNTGELFF
v_call: TRBV2
j_call: TRBJ2-2
clone_size: .
d_call: .

cdr3_nt: TGCAGTGCTAGGAATAGGGATGACTATGGCTACACCTTC
cdr3_aa: CSARNRDDYGYTF
v_call: TRBV20-1
j_call: TRBJ1-2
clone_size: many
d_call: .

cdr3_nt: TGCAGCGTGGTCCTGGGGGAGCTGTTTTTT
cdr3_aa: CSVVLGELFF
v_call: TRBV29-1
j_call: TRBJ2-2
clone_size: .
d_call: .

cdr3_nt: TGCGCCAGCAGTGTAACAGCGGGGGCCGGAGATACGCAGTATTTT
cdr3_aa: CASSVTAGAGDTQYF
v_call: TRBV10-1
j_call: TRBJ2-3
clone_size: few
d_call: TRBD2

cdr3_nt: TGTGCCAGCAGTTCCCCTACCAGGGGTGACTATGGCTACACCTTC
cdr3_aa: CASSSPTRGDYGYTF
v_call: TRBV27
j_call: TRBJ1-2
clone_size: few
d_call: .

cdr3_nt: TGTGCTAGTGGTTTGGAGGAAGAGACCCAGTACTTC
cdr3_aa: CASGLEEETQYF
v_call: TRBV12-5
j_call: TRBJ2-5
clone_size: few
d_call: .

cdr3_nt: TGCAGTGCTGACGCAACCCCGGGGGCCACAGATACGCAGTATTTT
cdr3_aa: CSADATPGATDTQYF
v_call: TRBV20-1
j_call: TRBJ2-3
clone_size: many
d_call: .

cdr3_nt: TGTGCCAGCAGTCCGGACGGGAACACTGAAGCTTTCTTT
cdr3_aa: CASSPDGNTEAFF
v_call: TRBV12-3/TRBV12-4
j_call: TRBJ1-1
clone_size: many
d_call: .

cdr3_nt: TGCAGCGTTTCCGGGACAGGGCGAGGGGCTACCTACGAGCAGTACTTC
cdr3_aa: CSVSGTGRGATYEQYF
v_call: TRBV29-1
j_call: TRBJ2-7
clone_size: .
d_call: TRBD1

cdr3_nt: TGTGCCAGCAGCAGACCGATCTACGAGCAGTACTTC
cdr3_aa: CASSRPIYEQYF
v_call: TRBV6-2/TRBV6-3
j_call: TRBJ2-7
clone_size: few
d_call: .

cdr3_nt: TGTGCCAGCGCGAGATTGGGGAATTCACCCCTCCACTTT
cdr3_aa: CASARLGNSPLHF
v_call: TRBV6-1
j_call: TRBJ1-6
clone_size: many
d_call: .

cdr3_nt: TGTGCCAGCAGCGCGACTCTTACTAGCTATGGCTACACCTTC
cdr3_aa: CASSATLTSYGYTF
v_call: TRBV2
j_call: TRBJ1-2
clone_size: .
d_call: .